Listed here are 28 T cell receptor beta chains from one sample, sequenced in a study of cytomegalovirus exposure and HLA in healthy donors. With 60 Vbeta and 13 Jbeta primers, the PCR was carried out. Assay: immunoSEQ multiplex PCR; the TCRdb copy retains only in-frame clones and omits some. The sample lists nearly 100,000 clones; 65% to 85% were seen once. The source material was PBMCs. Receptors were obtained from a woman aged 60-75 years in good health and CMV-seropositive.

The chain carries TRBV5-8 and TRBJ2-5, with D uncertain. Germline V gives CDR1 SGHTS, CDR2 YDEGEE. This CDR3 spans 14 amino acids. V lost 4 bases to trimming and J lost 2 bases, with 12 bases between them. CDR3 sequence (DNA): TGTGCCAGCAGCCCAGGTGGAACTCAAGAGACCCAGTACTTC. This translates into CASSPGGTQETQYF.

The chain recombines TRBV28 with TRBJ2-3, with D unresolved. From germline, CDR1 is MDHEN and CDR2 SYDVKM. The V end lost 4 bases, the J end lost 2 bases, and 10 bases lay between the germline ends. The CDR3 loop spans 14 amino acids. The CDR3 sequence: CASSSYGATDTQYF. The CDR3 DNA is TGTGCCAGCAGTTCCTACGGAGCCACAGATACGCAGTATTTT.

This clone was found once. DNA of the CDR3: TGTGCCAGCAGTCTCACTAGCGGCCTCTACGAGCAGTACTTC. This sequence encodes CASSLTSGLYEQYF. This chain uses TRBV6-6 with TRBJ2-7, with 8 bases aligning to TRBD2. The CDR3 is 14 residues long. The ends lost 5 bases at V and 3 bases at J; junction bases unmatched: 6. Germline-derived CDR1 and CDR2 are MNHNY and SVGAGI (reference sequence).

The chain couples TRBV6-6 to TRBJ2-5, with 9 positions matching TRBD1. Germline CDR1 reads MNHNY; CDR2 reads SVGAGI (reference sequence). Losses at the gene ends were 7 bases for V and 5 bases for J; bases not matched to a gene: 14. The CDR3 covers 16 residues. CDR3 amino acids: CASNPRGTGLGETQYF. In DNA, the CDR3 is TGTGCCAGCAACCCGAGAGGGACAGGGTTGGGCGAGACCCAGTACTTC.

The chain's CDR3 is CASSWRQGVRSSDTQYF. CDR3 sequence (DNA): TGTGCCAGCAGCTGGAGACAGGGAGTCAGAAGCTCGGATACGCAGTATTTT. The chain links TRBV7-9 to TRBJ2-3; 7 nucleotides agree with TRBD1. V lost 4 bases, J lost 6 bases, and 16 bases stayed unmatched. Germline V gives CDR1 SEHNR, CDR2 FQNEAQ (reference sequence). The CDR3 spans 17 residues.

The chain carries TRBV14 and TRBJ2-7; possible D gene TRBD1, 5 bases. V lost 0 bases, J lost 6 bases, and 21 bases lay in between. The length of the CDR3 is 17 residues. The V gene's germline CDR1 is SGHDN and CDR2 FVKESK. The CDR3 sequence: CASSQDAASRGRSEQYF. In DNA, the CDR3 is TGTGCCAGCAGCCAAGATGCCGCAAGTAGGGGAAGGAGCGAGCAGTACTTC.

The CDR3 DNA is TGCAGCGTTGCCTGGGGACTAGCGGGAGGAACCCCCTACGAGCAGTACTTC. This encodes CSVAWGLAGGTPYEQYF. The chain links TRBV29-1 to TRBJ2-7, with TRBD2 matching 15 bases. V shed 4 bases and J 2 bases; nucleotides not matched to a gene: 9. The CDR3 has 17 residues. CDR1 and CDR2 (germline): SQVTM, ANQGSEA.

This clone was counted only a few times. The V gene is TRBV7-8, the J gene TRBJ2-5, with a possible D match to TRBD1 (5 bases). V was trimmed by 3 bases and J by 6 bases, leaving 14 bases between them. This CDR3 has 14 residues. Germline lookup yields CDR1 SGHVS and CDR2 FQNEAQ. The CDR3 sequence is CASSFVGVSKTQYF. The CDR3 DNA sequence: TGTGCCAGCAGCTTCGTAGGGGTCTCGAAGACCCAGTACTTC.

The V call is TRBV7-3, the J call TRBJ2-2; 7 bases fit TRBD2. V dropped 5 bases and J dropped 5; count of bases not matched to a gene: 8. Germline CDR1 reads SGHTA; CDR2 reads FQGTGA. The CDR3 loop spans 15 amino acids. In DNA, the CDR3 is TGTGCCAGCAGCCCCACTAGCGTCGGGACCGGGGAGCTGTTTTTT. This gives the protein CASSPTSVGTGELFF.

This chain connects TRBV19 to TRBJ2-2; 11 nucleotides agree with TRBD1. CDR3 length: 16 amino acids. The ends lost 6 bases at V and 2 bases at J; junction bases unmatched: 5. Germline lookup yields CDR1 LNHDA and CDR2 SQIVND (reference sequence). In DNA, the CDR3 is TGTGCCAGTAGGGGGGGACAGGGGGGAAACACCGGGGAGCTGTTTTTT. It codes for CASRGGQGGNTGELFF.

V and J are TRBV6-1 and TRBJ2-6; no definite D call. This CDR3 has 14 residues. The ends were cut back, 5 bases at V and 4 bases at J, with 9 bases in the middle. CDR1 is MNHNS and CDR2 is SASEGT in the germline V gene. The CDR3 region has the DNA TGTGCCAGCAGTCCGGGTTCGGGGGCCAACGTCCTGACTTTC. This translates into CASSPGSGANVLTF.

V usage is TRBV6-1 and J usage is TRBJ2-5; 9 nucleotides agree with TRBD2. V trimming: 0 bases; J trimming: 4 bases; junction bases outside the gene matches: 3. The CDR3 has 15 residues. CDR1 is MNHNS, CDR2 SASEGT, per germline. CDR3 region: CASSEAAGGRETQYF. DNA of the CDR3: TGTGCCAGCAGTGAAGCGGCGGGAGGGAGAGAGACCCAGTACTTC.

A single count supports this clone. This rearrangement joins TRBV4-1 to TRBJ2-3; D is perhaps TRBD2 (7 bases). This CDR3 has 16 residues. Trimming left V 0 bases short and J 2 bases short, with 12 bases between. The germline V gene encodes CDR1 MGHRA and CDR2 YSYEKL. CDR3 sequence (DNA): TGCGCCAGCAGCCAAGATCGGGGGGCCAACACAGATACGCAGTATTTT. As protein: CASSQDRGANTDTQYF.

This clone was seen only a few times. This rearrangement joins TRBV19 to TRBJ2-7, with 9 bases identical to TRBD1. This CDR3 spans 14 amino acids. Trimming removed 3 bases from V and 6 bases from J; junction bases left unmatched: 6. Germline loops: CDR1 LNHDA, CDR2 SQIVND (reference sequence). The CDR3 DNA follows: TGTGCCAGTAGTATTCACGGACAGGGGCTCGAGCAGTACTTC. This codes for CASSIHGQGLEQYF.

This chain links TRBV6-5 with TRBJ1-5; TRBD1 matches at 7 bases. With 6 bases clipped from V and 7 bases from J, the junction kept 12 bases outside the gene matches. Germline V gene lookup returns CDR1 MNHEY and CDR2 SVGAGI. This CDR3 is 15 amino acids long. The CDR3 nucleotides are TGTGCCAGCAGGAAACAAGGGGGCGCCGAACAGCCCCAGCATTTT. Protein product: CASRKQGGAEQPQHF.

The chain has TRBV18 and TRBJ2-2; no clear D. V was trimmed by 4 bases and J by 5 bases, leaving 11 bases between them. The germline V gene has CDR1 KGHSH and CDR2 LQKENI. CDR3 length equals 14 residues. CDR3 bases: TGTGCCAGCTCACTCTTCCACAGTACCGGGGAGCTGTTTTTT. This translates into CASSLFHSTGELFF. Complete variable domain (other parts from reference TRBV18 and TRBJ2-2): NAGVMQNPRHLVRRRGQEARLRCSPMKGHSHVYWYRQLPEEGLKFMVYLQKENIIDESGMPKERFSAEFPKEGPSILRIQQVVRGDSAAYFCASSLFHSTGELFFGEGSRLTVL.

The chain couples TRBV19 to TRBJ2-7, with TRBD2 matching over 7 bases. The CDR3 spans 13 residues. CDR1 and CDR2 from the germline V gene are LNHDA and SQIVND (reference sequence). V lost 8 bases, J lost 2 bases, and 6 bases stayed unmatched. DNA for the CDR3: TGTGCCAGTGGAGCGGGAACCGCCTACGAGCAGTACTTC. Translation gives CASGAGTAYEQYF.

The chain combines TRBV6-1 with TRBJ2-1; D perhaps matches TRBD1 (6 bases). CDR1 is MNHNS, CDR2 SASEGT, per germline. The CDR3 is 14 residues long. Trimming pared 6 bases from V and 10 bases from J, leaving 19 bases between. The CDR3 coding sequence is TGTGCCAGCAGGCAAAAACATGGGGGCGTAGAGCAGTTCTTC. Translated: CASRQKHGGVEQFF.

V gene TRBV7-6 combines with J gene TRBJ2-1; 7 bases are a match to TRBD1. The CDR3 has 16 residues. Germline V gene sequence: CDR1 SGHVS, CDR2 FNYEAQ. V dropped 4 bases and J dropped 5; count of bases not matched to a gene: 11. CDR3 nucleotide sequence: TGTGCCAGCAGCTCCCCGGCCGGGACAGCGCACAATGAGCAGTTCTTC. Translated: CASSSPAGTAHNEQFF. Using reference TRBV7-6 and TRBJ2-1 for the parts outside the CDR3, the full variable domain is GAGVSQSPRYKVTKRGQDVALRCDPISGHVSLYWYRQALGQGPEFLTYFNYEAQQDKSGLPNDRFSAERPEGSISTLTIQRTEQRDSAMYRCASSSPAGTAHNEQFFGPGTRLTVL.

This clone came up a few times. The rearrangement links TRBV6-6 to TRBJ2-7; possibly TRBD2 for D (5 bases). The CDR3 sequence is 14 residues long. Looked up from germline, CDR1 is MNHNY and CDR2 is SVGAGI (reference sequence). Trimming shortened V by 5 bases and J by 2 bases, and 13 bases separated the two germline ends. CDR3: CASSGSASAYEQYF. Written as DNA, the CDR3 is TGTGCCAGCAGTGGGAGCGCATCGGCCTACGAGCAGTACTTC.

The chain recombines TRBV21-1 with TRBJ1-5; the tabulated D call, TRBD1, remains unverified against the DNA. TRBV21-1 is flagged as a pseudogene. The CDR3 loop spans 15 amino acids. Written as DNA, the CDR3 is TGTGCCAGCAAGGGACAGGGGGATAGCAATCAGCCCCAGCATTTT. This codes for CASKGQGDSNQPQHF.

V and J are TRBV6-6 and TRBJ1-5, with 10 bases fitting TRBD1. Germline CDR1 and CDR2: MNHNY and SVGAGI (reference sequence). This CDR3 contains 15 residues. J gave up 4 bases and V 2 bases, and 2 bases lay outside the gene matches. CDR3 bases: TGTGCCAGCAGTTACGGGACAGGGGTGAATCAGCCCCAGCATTTT. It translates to CASSYGTGVNQPQHF.

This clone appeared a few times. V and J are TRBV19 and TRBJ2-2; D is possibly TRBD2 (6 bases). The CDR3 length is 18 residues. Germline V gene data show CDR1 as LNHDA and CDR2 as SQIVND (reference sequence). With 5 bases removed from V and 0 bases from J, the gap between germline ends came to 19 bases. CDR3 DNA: TGTGCCAGTAGTGGGGCGGGCGGGATCCCCGCGAACACCGGGGAGCTGTTTTTT. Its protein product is CASSGAGGIPANTGELFF.

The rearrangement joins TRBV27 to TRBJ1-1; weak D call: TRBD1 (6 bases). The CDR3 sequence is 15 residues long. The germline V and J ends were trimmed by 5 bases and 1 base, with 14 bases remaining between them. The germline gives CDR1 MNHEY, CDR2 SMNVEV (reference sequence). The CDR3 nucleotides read TGTGCCAGCAGTCGCCTGGACAGCAGGAACACTGAAGCTTTCTTT. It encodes CASSRLDSRNTEAFF.

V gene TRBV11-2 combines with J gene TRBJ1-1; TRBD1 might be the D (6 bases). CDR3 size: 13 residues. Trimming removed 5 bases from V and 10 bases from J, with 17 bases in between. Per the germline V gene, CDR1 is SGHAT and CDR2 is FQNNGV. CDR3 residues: CASSSPGHRRAFF. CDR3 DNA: TGTGCCAGCAGCAGCCCGGGACACCGTCGAGCTTTCTTT.

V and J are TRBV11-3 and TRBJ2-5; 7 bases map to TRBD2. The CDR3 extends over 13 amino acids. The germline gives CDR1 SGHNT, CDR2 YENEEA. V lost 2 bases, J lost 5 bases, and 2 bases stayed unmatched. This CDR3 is CASSLREGETQYF. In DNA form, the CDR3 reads TGTGCCAGCAGCTTAAGGGAGGGGGAGACCCAGTACTTC. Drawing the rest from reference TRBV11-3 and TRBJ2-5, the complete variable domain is EAGVVQSPRYKIIEKKQPVAFWCNPISGHNTLYWYLQNLGQGPELLIRYENEEAVDDSQLPKDRFSAERLKGVDSTLKIQPAELGDSAVYLCASSLREGETQYFGPGTRLLVL.

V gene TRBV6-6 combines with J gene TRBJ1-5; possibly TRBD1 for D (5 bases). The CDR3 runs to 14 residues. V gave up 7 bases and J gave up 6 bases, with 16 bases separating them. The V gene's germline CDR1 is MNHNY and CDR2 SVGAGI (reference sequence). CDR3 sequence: CASTLSRVGQPQHF. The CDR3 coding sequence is TGTGCCAGCACCCTTTCCAGGGTAGGTCAGCCCCAGCATTTT.

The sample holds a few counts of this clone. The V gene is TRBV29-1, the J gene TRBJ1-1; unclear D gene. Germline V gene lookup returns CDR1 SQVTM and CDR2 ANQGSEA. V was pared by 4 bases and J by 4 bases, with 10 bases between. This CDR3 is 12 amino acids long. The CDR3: CSVADASTEAFF. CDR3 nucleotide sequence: TGCAGCGTTGCCGATGCGAGCACTGAAGCTTTCTTT.